The 12 T cell receptor beta chains below come from one sample, sequenced in a study of memory CD4+ T cells and cytomegalovirus serostatus. Single viable CD3+CD4+CD8-CD45RO+ cells were sorted as the memory CD4+ T cells. The data were produced by immunoSEQ multiplex PCR, yet TCRdb's version contains in-frame clones alone and is incomplete. The sample shows approximately 46,000 clones, 75% to 85% of them seen only once. Sequencing was performed on memory CD4+ T cells from blood. All receptors derive from an adult in good health and CMV-seronegative.

This clone was observed a few times. The chain employs TRBV2 and TRBJ2-5; the match to TRBD1 covers 7 bases. This CDR3 comprises 12 residues. Per germline, CDR1 SNHLY and CDR2 FYNNEI. The trim removed 5 bases at V and 4 bases at J, leaving 1 base unmatched. In DNA, the CDR3 is TGTGCCAGCAGTTACAGGGGAGAGACCCAGTACTTC. It translates to CASSYRGETQYF.

The chain combines TRBV7-9 with TRBJ2-3; 10 bases agree with TRBD1. J lost 5 bases, V lost 6 bases, and 11 bases had no gene match. Germline V gene sequence: CDR1 SEHNR, CDR2 FQNEAQ (reference sequence). The CDR3 extends over 16 amino acids. The CDR3 loop reads CASRPGQGIFGDTQYF. The DNA for the CDR3 is TGTGCCAGCAGACCGGGACAGGGGATTTTTGGAGATACGCAGTATTTT.

The chain joins TRBV15 to TRBJ1-5, with D unclear. V was trimmed by 0 bases and J by 0 bases, leaving 3 bases between them. The CDR3 runs to 14 residues. CDR1 LNHNV and CDR2 YYDKDF come from the germline V gene (reference sequence). The CDR3 DNA sequence: TGTGCCACCAGCAGAGACTATAGCAATCAGCCCCAGCATTTT. Translated: CATSRDYSNQPQHF.

The table lists this clone with a count of one. J is TRBJ1-2 and V is TRBV30; a possible D gene is TRBD1 (5 bases). Per germline, CDR1 GTSNPN and CDR2 SVGIG (reference sequence). CDR3 length equals 13 residues. Trimming pared 2 bases from V and 5 bases from J, leaving 12 bases between. CDR3 loop: CAWSPGTSYGYTF. The CDR3 bases are TGTGCCTGGAGTCCCGGGACCAGTTATGGCTACACCTTC.

V usage is TRBV14 and J usage is TRBJ2-3, with D possibly matching TRBD1 (5 bases). V was shortened by 4 bases and J by 2 bases, with 10 bases between the two germline ends. The V gene's germline CDR1 is SGHDN and CDR2 FVKESK. The CDR3 runs to 14 residues. The CDR3 region has the DNA TGTGCCAGCAGCCGACAGTTAATCACAGATACGCAGTATTTT. It yields the protein CASSRQLITDTQYF.

The V gene is TRBV5-1, the J gene TRBJ2-3, with D perhaps matching TRBD2 (5 bases). This CDR3 has 15 residues. Germline-derived CDR1 and CDR2 are SGHRS and YFSETQ. Trimming took 3 bases from V and 4 from J, leaving 15 bases between them. The CDR3 DNA reads TGCGCCAGCAGCTACCCGGGCGGAGGACCAGATACGCAGTATTTT. Its protein product is CASSYPGGGPDTQYF.

The V call is TRBV6-1, the J call TRBJ1-6; 7 nucleotides agree with TRBD1. V trimming: 2 bases; J trimming: 8 bases; junction bases outside the gene matches: 3. Germline values: CDR1 MNHNS, CDR2 SASEGT. CDR3 length: 14 amino acids. This CDR3 reads CASSEIRGDSPLHF. The CDR3 DNA follows: TGTGCCAGCAGTGAAATCAGGGGGGATTCACCCCTCCACTTT.

This clone has a single count. The V and J genes are TRBV11-2 and TRBJ2-7; 10 bases match TRBD2. The CDR3 is 16 amino acids. Germline trimming cut 5 bases from V and 0 bases from J; bases unmatched to any gene: 7. Germline loops: CDR1 SGHAT, CDR2 FQNNGV. Here the CDR3 DNA reads TGTGCCAGCAGCGAGAGAGCGGGAGGGAGCTCCTACGAGCAGTACTTC. Translating gives CASSERAGGSSYEQYF.

As concerns this clone: The junction departs from germline at one end; a sequencing error may be responsible. The chain couples TRBV11-2 to TRBJ2-7; the match to TRBD2 covers 15 bases. The CDR3 spans 15 residues. Germline CDR1 SGHAT, CDR2 FQNNGV. DNA for the CDR3: TGTGCCAGCAGCTTAGACTCGGGGCGGACTAGCGGGAGGGCGTTC. Its protein is CASSLDSGRTSGRAF.

J is TRBJ2-4 and V is TRBV2; no definite D call. The CDR3 has 15 amino acids. Between the trimmed V and J ends, which lost 4 bases and 0 bases, there was a span of 10 bases. CDR1 is SNHLY and CDR2 is FYNNEI in the germline V gene. CDR3 in DNA: TGTGCCAGCAGTGGGCAGGTGCTAGCCAAAAACATTCAGTACTTC. Its translation: CASSGQVLAKNIQYF.

The DNA of the CDR3 is TGTGCCAGCAGTGCCGCCTCTGGAAACACCATATATTTT. Translating gives CASSAASGNTIYF. This chain connects TRBV6-6 to TRBJ1-3; D not certain. V lost 5 bases, J lost 0 bases, and 5 bases lay in between. The CDR3 runs 13 residues. Germline loops: CDR1 MNHNY, CDR2 SVGAGI (reference sequence).

This clone occurred a few times. The chain couples TRBV14 to TRBJ1-1, with D perhaps matching TRBD1 (5 bases). The V end lost 6 bases, the J end lost 1 base, and 9 bases lay between the germline ends. The CDR3 runs 13 residues. Germline V gene lookup returns CDR1 SGHDN and CDR2 FVKESK. The CDR3 DNA follows: TGTGCCAGCAGTACTACAGGGAACACTGAAGCTTTCTTT. Translated: CASSTTGNTEAFF.